This TCR beta chain was sequenced for a study of beta chain features in type 1 diabetes. Germline loops: CDR1 GTSNPN, CDR2 SVGIG (reference sequence). The V segment lost 0 bases and the J segment 3 bases; nucleotides outside the gene matches: 7. The length of the CDR3 is 16 residues. Concerning this clone: The antigen is unknown.

General study points: Cells with high TCR expression could be over-represented by cDNA sequencing.

Every isolated RNA sample was fully reverse transcribed, so sequencing captured expressed TCRB transcripts. Profiled with immunoSEQ multiplex PCR; TCRdb holds only in-frame clones, not every one. The repertoire includes hundreds of thousands of clones, roughly an eighth of them detected once, and approximately 0.015% sits in the top ten. The source is a man younger than 35 in good health. Sequencing was carried out using naive CD4+ T cells from blood. The chain recombines TRBV30 with TRBJ2-3; TRBD2 matches 9 bases. Here the CDR3 DNA reads TGTGCCTGGAGTGTACACAGCGGGAGGAGAACAGATACGCAGTATTTT. As protein: CAWSVHSGRRTDTQYF.